These T cell receptor beta chains were read from a single sample in a study of blood T cell repertoires in COVID-19. Sequenced by immunoSEQ multiplex PCR; TCRdb stores in-frame clones only, minus some. The data show around 39,000 clones, 88% seen once. The source material was peripheral blood. These receptors all stem from a human donor in a cohort sampled during active COVID-19. Both conserved end residues are part of each CDR3. A D gene is named only where the DNA matches it firmly. Part of the rows lack a size; the others show once, few, many or a class for expanded clones.

V gene,D gene,J gene,clone size,CDR3 DNA,CDR3 protein
TRBV19,.,TRBJ1-1,.,TGTGCCAGTAGTATAACAGGAGGGGCAGTGAACACTGAAGCTTTCTTT,CASSITGGAVNTEAFF
TRBV19,TRBD2,TRBJ2-1,.,TGTGCCAGTAGTCCACGGACTAGCGGGGGCAATGAGCAGTTCTTC,CASSPRTSGGNEQFF
TRBV27,.,TRBJ1-1,few,TGTGCCAGCAGTCCATTCGGGTGGACTGAAGCTTTCTTT,CASSPFGWTEAFF
TRBV19,TRBD1,TRBJ1-5,.,TGTGCCAGTACCCCGACAGGGGGATATAGCAATCAGCCCCAGCATTTT,CASTPTGGYSNQPQHF
TRBV10-1,.,TRBJ2-7,.,TGCGCCAGCAGTGAGTCGGAGGGTAGTGTGAGCTACGAGCAGTACTTC,CASSESEGSVSYEQYF
TRBV2,.,TRBJ1-3,few,TGTGCCAGCAGTGTGGACACCTCTGGAAACACCATATATTTT,CASSVDTSGNTIYF
TRBV18,TRBD1,TRBJ1-1,.,TGTGCCAGCTTAACCCGACAGGGTAACACTGAAGCTTTCTTT,CASLTRQGNTEAFF
TRBV7-2,.,TRBJ1-3,.,TGTGCCAGCAGCTTAACGCGGGGTGGGCGGTCTGGAAACACCATATATTTT,CASSLTRGGRSGNTIYF
TRBV28,.,TRBJ2-7,.,TGTGCCAGCAGGGCAGGGTTCGAGCAGTACTTC,CASRAGFEQYF
TRBV28,TRBD1,TRBJ2-3,.,TGTGCCAGCAGTCTGGGACAGCCCGGTGCAGATACGCAGTATTTT,CASSLGQPGADTQYF
TRBV6-5,.,TRBJ1-2,.,TGTGCCAGCAGTCAGCCGGGACACATCTATGGCTACACCTTC,CASSQPGHIYGYTF
TRBV6-5,TRBD1,TRBJ1-5,.,TGTGCCAGCCGGGACAGGGGGATGGAGCCCCAGCATTTT,CASRDRGMEPQHF
TRBV5-8,TRBD2,TRBJ2-1,.,TGTGCCAGCAGCCGTACCTGGGGCGGGAGCTCCTACAATGAGCAGTTCTTC,CASSRTWGGSSYNEQFF
TRBV6-5,.,TRBJ1-2,.,TGTGCCAGCAGTTTCCTTTATGGCTACACCTTC,CASSFLYGYTF
TRBV28,TRBD2,TRBJ2-4,.,TGTGCCAGTTTTAAGACTAGCGAGGCCAAAAACATTCAGTACTTC,CASFKTSEAKNIQYF
TRBV28,TRBD2,TRBJ2-3,.,TGTGCCAGCAGTTTATATGGGTATCTTAGCGGGAAGGGCACAGATACGCAGTATTTT,CASSLYGYLSGKGTDTQYF
TRBV25-1,.,TRBJ1-3,.,TGTGCCAGCAGTAGTGGGGGCTTCTCTGGAAACACCATATATTTT,CASSSGGFSGNTIYF
TRBV10-3,.,TRBJ1-2,.,TGTGCCATCAGTGAAAAACAGGGCTATGGCTACACCTTC,CAISEKQGYGYTF
TRBV12-3/TRBV12-4,.,TRBJ1-1,.,TGTGCCAGCACTAGCAAGCTCGGAGCTTTCTTT,CASTSKLGAFF
TRBV23-1,.,TRBJ1-1,.,TGCGCCAGCAGTCAGGTCTGGGAGCGAGCTTTCTTT,CASSQVWERAFF
TRBV12-2,.,TRBJ2-7,.,TGTGCAAGTCGCTTAGCGCTTAGCGGGAGCTCCTACGAGCAGTACTTC,CASRLALSGSSYEQYF
TRBV19,TRBD1,TRBJ2-5,.,TGTGCCAGTAGGAGGGGAACAGGGGGAAAAGAGACCCAGTACTTC,CASRRGTGGKETQYF
TRBV5-5,TRBD1,TRBJ1-6,.,TGTGCCAGCAGCCGGACAGGGGAGAATTCACCCCTCCACTTT,CASSRTGENSPLHF
TRBV28,.,TRBJ2-1,few,TGTGCCAGCAGTTTGACAGTTAGCTCCTACAATGAGCAGTTCTTC,CASSLTVSSYNEQFF
TRBV5-1,TRBD1,TRBJ2-5,.,TGCGCCAGCAGCCAAAGTAGGACAGGAGGCTTGCAGACCCAGTACTTC,CASSQSRTGGLQTQYF
TRBV19,.,TRBJ1-2,.,TGTGCCAGTAGTATTGGGGTGGACAGTTTTTTGGGCTACACCTTC,CASSIGVDSFLGYTF
TRBV5-1,.,TRBJ2-6,.,TGCGCCAGCAGCTTGGGAGCATATGGGGCCAACGTCCTGACTTTC,CASSLGAYGANVLTF
TRBV11-2,.,TRBJ2-7,.,TGTGCCAGCAGCTTCGAAGGGCGAGGGAGATTGACCTACGAGCAGTACTTC,CASSFEGRGRLTYEQYF
TRBV4-1,.,TRBJ2-5,.,TGCGCCAGCAGCCAAGATAATAGCGGAAGTTACCAAGAGACCCAGTACTTC,CASSQDNSGSYQETQYF
TRBV11-1,.,TRBJ2-3,once,TGTGCCAGCAGCTCCCCCTGGGGCGGTAGCACAGATACGCAGTATTTT,CASSSPWGGSTDTQYF
TRBV6-5,TRBD1,TRBJ1-1,.,TGTGCCAGCAGTTCCCTTGGGACAGGGGGGAATGAAGCTTTCTTT,CASSSLGTGGNEAFF
TRBV7-6,TRBD1,TRBJ1-4,.,TGTGCCAGCAGCGACAGGGGGCGCGGTGAAAAACTGTTTTTT,CASSDRGRGEKLFF
TRBV27,.,TRBJ2-3,.,TGTGCCAGCAGTTTAAATCAGGGGACAGATACGCAGTATTTT,CASSLNQGTDTQYF
TRBV5-1,TRBD1,TRBJ1-4,.,TGCGCCAGCAGCTTGGAAGACAGGGTATCAGGAGAAAAACTGTTTTTT,CASSLEDRVSGEKLFF
TRBV19,.,TRBJ2-7,.,TGTGCCAAACCGGGACTCACAACCCACTACGAGCAGTACTTC,CAKPGLTTHYEQYF
TRBV27,.,TRBJ2-7,.,TGTGCCAGCGATGATAGGGGATACGAGCAGTACTTC,CASDDRGYEQYF
TRBV6-1,TRBD1,TRBJ1-5,.,TGTGCCAGCAGTGAGAGCGACAGGGGTAAAAATCAGCCCCAGCATTTT,CASSESDRGKNQPQHF
TRBV28,.,TRBJ2-7,.,TGTGCCAGCCGCGAACAGGGATCCTACGAGCAGTACTTC,CASREQGSYEQYF
TRBV14,.,TRBJ2-7,.,TGTGCCAGCAGCCAAGGCAGGCTGAGCTCCTACGAGCAGTACTTC,CASSQGRLSSYEQYF
TRBV2,.,TRBJ2-5,.,TGTGCCAGCTCCCGTGGGCTCCAAGAGACCCAGTACTTC,CASSRGLQETQYF